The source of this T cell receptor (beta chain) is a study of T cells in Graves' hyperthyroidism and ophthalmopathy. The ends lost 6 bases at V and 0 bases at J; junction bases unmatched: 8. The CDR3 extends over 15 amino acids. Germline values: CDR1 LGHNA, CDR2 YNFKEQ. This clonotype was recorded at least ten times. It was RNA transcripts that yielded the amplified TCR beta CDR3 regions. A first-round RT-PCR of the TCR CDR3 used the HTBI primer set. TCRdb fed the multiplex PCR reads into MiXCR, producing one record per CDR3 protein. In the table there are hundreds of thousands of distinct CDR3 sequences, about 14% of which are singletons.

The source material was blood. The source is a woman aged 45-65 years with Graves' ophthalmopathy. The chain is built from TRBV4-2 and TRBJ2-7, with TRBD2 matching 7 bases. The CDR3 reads CASSPGPGGSYEQYF. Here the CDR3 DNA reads TGTGCCAGCAGTCCCGGACCGGGGGGCTCCTACGAGCAGTACTTC.